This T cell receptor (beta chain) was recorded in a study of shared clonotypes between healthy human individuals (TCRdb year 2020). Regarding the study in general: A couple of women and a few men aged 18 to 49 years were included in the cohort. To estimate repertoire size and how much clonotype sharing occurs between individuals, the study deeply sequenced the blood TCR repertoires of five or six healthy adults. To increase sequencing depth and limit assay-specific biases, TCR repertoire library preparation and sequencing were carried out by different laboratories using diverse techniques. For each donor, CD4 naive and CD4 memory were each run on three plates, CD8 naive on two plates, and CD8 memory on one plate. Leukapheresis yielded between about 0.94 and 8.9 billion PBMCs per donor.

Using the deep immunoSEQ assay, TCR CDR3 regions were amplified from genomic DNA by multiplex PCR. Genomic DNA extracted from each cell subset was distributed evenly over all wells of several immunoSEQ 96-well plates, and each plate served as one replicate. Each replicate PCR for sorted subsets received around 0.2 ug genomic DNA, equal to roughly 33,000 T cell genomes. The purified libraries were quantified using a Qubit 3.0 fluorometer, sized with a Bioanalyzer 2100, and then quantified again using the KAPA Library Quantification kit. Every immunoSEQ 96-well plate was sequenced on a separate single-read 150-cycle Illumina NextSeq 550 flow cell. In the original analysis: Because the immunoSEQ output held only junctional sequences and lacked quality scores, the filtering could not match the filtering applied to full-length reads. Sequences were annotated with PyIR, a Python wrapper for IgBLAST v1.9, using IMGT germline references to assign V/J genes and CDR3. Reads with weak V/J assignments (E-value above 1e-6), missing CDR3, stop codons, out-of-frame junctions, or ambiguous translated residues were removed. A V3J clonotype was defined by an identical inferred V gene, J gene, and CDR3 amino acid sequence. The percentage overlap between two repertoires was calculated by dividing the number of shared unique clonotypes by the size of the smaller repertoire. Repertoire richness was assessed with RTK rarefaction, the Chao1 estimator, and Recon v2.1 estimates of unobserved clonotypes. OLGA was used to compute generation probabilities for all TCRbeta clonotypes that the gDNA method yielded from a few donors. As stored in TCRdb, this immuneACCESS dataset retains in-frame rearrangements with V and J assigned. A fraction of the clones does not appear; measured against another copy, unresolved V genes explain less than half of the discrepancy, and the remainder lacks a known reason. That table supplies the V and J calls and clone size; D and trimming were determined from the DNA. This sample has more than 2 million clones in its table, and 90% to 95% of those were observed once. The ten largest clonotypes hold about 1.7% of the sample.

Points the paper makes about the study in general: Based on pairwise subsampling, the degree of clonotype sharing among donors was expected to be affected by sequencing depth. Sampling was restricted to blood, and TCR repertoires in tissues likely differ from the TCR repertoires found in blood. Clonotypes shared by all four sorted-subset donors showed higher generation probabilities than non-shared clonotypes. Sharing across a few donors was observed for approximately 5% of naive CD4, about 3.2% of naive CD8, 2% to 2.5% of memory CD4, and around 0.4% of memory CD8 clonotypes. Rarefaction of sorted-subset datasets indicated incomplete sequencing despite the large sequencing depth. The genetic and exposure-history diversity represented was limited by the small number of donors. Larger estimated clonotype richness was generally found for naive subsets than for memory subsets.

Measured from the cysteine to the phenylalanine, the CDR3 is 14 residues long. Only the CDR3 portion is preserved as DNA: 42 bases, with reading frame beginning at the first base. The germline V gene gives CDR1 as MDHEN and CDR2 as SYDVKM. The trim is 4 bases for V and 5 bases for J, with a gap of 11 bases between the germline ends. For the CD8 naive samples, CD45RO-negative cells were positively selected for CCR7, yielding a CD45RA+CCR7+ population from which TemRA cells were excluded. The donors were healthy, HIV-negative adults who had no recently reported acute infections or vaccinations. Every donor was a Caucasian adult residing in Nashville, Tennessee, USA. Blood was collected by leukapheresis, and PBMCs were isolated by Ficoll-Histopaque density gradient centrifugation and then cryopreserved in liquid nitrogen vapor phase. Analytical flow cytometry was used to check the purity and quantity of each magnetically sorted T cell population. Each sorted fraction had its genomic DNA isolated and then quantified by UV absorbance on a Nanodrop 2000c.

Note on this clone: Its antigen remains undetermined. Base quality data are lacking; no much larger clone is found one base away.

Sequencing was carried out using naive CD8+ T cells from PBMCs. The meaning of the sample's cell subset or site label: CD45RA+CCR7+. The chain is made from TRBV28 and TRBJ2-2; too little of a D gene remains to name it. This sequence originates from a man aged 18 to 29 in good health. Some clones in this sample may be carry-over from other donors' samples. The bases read TGTGCCAGCAGTTCCCTGGGGTGGACCGGGGAGCTGTTTTTT. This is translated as CASSSLGWTGELFF.